The 4 T cell receptor beta chains given below trace back to one sample, sequenced in a study of blood T cells in healthy people across ages. Alongside a J-beta primer mix, a sample-barcoded 5' primer served in a second PCR lasting about 7 to 12 cycles. One entry per CDR3 protein results from TCRdb running MiXCR on the 5' RACE reads. The sample has roughly 860,000 distinct CDR3 sequences; around 68% are singletons. The sequenced material came from blood. The source of these receptors is a man aged 30-40 years in good health.

This clonotype has a count of ten or more. The J gene is TRBJ2-3, the V gene TRBV29-1; 8 bases map to TRBD1. This CDR3 is 15 amino acids long. Germline CDR1 is SQVTM and CDR2 is ANQGSEA. Trimming took 6 bases from V and 0 from J; bases not matched to a gene: 8. DNA for the CDR3: TGCAGCGTGACCCAGGGGGCCTCTAGCACAGATACGCAGTATTTT. Protein product: CSVTQGASSTDTQYF.

In its sample, this clonotype was seen a few times. This sequence joins TRBV28 and TRBJ1-4; no clear D. CDR1 and CDR2 from the germline V gene are MDHEN and SYDVKM. This CDR3 is 11 amino acids long. With 9 bases removed from V and 3 bases from J, the gap between germline ends came to 5 bases. The DNA of the CDR3 is TGTGCCAGTACTTCTAATGAAAAACTGTTTTTT. This codes for CASTSNEKLFF.

This clonotype was detected only a few times. The chain employs TRBV9 and TRBJ1-5, with D hard to call. Trimming took 3 bases from V and 4 from J, leaving 14 bases between them. Germline CDR1 is SGDLS and CDR2 is YYNGEE. The CDR3 covers 15 residues. CDR3 in DNA: TGTGCCAGCAGCGCCGTCGGGGTCAGTAATCAGCCCCAGCATTTT. Protein sequence: CASSAVGVSNQPQHF.

The chain combines TRBV9 with TRBJ2-3; 7 bases match TRBD2. The CDR3 is 15 residues long. V was pared by 1 base and J by 3 bases, with 5 bases of the junction left unmatched. Per the germline V gene, CDR1 is SGDLS and CDR2 is YYNGEE. This CDR3 is CASSVWGSGTDTQYF. The CDR3 DNA follows: TGTGCCAGCAGCGTATGGGGTAGCGGGACAGATACGCAGTATTTT.